This passage covers 15 T cell receptor beta chains from one sample sequenced in a study of T cell responses to AZD1222 COVID-19 vaccine. The assay was immunoSEQ multiplex PCR, and TCRdb's table has in-frame clones only and misses some. The repertoire holds roughly 190,000 clones, with 85% to 95% as singletons. This sample comprised peripheral blood, obtained on day 0 of AZD1222 vaccination. These receptors all stem from an adult in good health.

The DNA of the CDR3 is TGTGCCAGCAGTACCAGGGAGGATCAGCCCCAGCATTTT. As protein: CASSTREDQPQHF. This chain connects TRBV6-5 to TRBJ1-5; TRBD1 might be the D (5 bases). Trimming pared 5 bases from V and 5 bases from J, leaving 10 bases between. The V gene's germline CDR1 is MNHEY and CDR2 SVGAGI. The CDR3 has 13 amino acids.

This clone is a singleton in its sample. The chain joins TRBV12-3 or TRBV12-4 to TRBJ1-5; no firm D call. Deletions cut 3 bases from V and 9 bases from J, with 9 bases between. This CDR3 is built from 12 residues. The CDR3 nucleotides are TGTGCCAGCAGTTTGCCCATGCTGCCCCAGCATTTT. Protein: CASSLPMLPQHF.

The chain carries TRBV10-3 and TRBJ1-5, with D perhaps matching TRBD1 (5 bases). This CDR3 comprises 16 residues. Between the trimmed V and J ends, which lost 3 bases and 4 bases, there was a span of 16 bases. Germline V CDR1 and CDR2: ENHRY, SYGVKD. The CDR3 sequence: CAISDRGALPNQPQHF. The CDR3 DNA follows: TGTGCCATCAGTGACCGAGGGGCTCTACCAAATCAGCCCCAGCATTTT.

The CDR3 DNA sequence: TGTGCCAGCAGCTTTTCAGGGACTAGTCAGCCCCAGCATTTT. This sequence encodes CASSFSGTSQPQHF. V usage is TRBV27 and J usage is TRBJ1-5; maybe TRBD1 (5 bases). This CDR3 comprises 14 residues. V dropped 6 bases and J dropped 6 bases, with 15 bases sitting between them. Germline CDR1 reads MNHEY; CDR2 reads SMNVEV (reference sequence).

The V call is TRBV21-1, the J call TRBJ1-2. TRBV21-1 represents a pseudogene. The CDR3 runs to 16 residues. CDR3 bases: TGTGCCAGCAGCAAAGGGAGGGCGGAGACTAACTATGGCTACACCTTC. This translates into CASSKGRAETNYGYTF.

V usage is TRBV4-1 and J usage is TRBJ2-1, with no clear D. This CDR3 has 16 amino acids. Germline assignment: CDR1 MGHRA and CDR2 YSYEKL. Trimming cost V 3 bases and J 6 bases, with 18 bases left between them. The CDR3 DNA sequence: TGCGCCAGCAGCCAGGCTGACTCGACCACCCGCAATGAGCAGTTCTTC. Protein: CASSQADSTTRNEQFF.

The sample holds one count of this clone. This chain connects TRBV12-5 to TRBJ2-1; TRBD2 matches 7 bases. The CDR3 is 16 amino acids. J gave up 10 bases and V 0 bases, and 12 bases lay outside the gene matches. Germline lookup yields CDR1 LGHNT and CDR2 FRNRAP. The DNA of the CDR3 is TGTGCTAGTGGTTTGGTTGGGGGAGGGACGGCCAAGGAGCAGTTCTTC. Translated: CASGLVGGGTAKEQFF.

CDR3 sequence reads: CASSAYSGGANNEQFF. The CDR3 DNA reads TGTGCCAGCAGCGCCTATAGCGGGGGGGCAAACAATGAGCAGTTCTTC. V usage is TRBV5-4 and J usage is TRBJ2-1; TRBD2 matches 11 bases. The CDR3 runs 16 residues. Germline V CDR1 and CDR2: SGHNT, YYREEE (reference sequence). Germline trimming cut 4 bases from V and 5 bases from J; bases unmatched to any gene: 8. The variable domain in full, completed from reference TRBV5-4 and TRBJ2-1, reads ETGVTQSPTHLIKTRGQQVTLRCSSQSGHNTVSWYQQALGQGPQFIFQYYREEENGRGNFPPRFSGLQFPNYSSELNVNALELDDSALYLCASSAYSGGANNEQFFGPGTRLTVL.

The DNA for the CDR3 is TGTGCCAGCAGTTACGAAGGCGGCAGCTCCTACGAGCAGTACTTC. Translating gives CASSYEGGSSYEQYF. The rearrangement uses TRBV6-5 and TRBJ2-7; D remains unclear. The V gene's germline CDR1 is MNHEY and CDR2 SVGAGI. The CDR3 contains 15 residues. The V end was cut by 2 bases, the J end by 0 bases, with 11 bases between.

About this clone: Other nucleotide sequences in the sample specify the same CDR3. V is TRBV15 and J is TRBJ1-4; D is perhaps TRBD1 (5 bases). The germline V and J ends were trimmed by 4 bases and 5 bases, with 11 bases remaining between them. The CDR3 loop spans 14 amino acids. Germline values: CDR1 LNHNV, CDR2 YYDKDF (reference sequence). This chain's CDR3 is CATSTRTGNEKLFF. CDR3 in DNA: TGTGCCACCAGCACCCGAACAGGAAATGAAAAACTGTTTTTT.

The chain links TRBV9 to TRBJ1-3; D gene unclear. Germline V lookup: CDR1 SGDLS, CDR2 YYNGEE. Trimming shortened V by 0 bases and J by 0 bases, and 1 base separated the two germline ends. The CDR3 has 13 residues. The CDR3 nucleotides read TGTGCCAGCAGCGTAGACTCTGGAAACACCATATATTTT. It specifies CASSVDSGNTIYF.

CDR3 DNA sequence: TGTGCCAGCAGTTCTGGGGGGATTGGCTACACCTTC. Protein: CASSSGGIGYTF. The rearrangement links TRBV6-5 to TRBJ1-2; D may be TRBD1 (5 bases). The V and J ends lost 4 bases and 7 bases respectively, with 10 bases between them. Germline lookup yields CDR1 MNHEY and CDR2 SVGAGI. This CDR3 region has 12 residues.

The rearrangement joins TRBV9 to TRBJ2-3; TRBD2 aligns across 9 bases. V shed 0 bases, J shed 2 bases, and the junction held 4 bases outside the gene matches. The germline V gene encodes CDR1 SGDLS and CDR2 YYNGEE. The CDR3 sequence is 16 residues long. This chain's CDR3 is CASSVATGLATDTQYF. The CDR3 DNA follows: TGTGCCAGCAGCGTAGCAACGGGACTAGCCACAGATACGCAGTATTTT.

This clone has a single count. This sequence joins TRBV18 and TRBJ2-3; D not resolved. The CDR3 contains 14 residues. The V and J ends lost 2 bases and 2 bases respectively, with 8 bases between them. The germline CDR1 and CDR2 sequences are KGHSH and LQKENI. Written as DNA, the CDR3 is TGTGCCAGCTCACCATCCAGTACCACAGATACGCAGTATTTT. It codes for CASSPSSTTDTQYF.

The rearrangement uses TRBV7-3 and TRBJ1-1, with 12 bases fitting TRBD1. The germline V gene has CDR1 SGHTA and CDR2 FQGTGA. V lost 1 base and J lost 4; bases outside the gene matches: 10. The CDR3 extends over 18 amino acids. CDR3 sequence reads: CASSLMGTGGGEGTEAFF. The CDR3 bases are TGTGCCAGCAGCTTAATGGGGACAGGGGGCGGCGAAGGCACTGAAGCTTTCTTT.